The 17 T cell receptor beta chains in this list originate from one sample, sequenced in a study of blood T cells in healthy people across ages. With a J-beta primer mix and a sample-barcoded 5' primer, a second PCR ran roughly 7 to 11 cycles. TCRdb reprocessed the 5' RACE reads with MiXCR, giving one entry per CDR3 protein. The table lists around 1,000,000 distinct CDR3 sequences, under 30% of them singletons. This sample was shared with a second study, whose subject was T cells of mothers and their children.

Specimen: blood. These receptors all stem from a girl aged 2 to 9 in good health.

This sequence joins TRBV6-4 and TRBJ2-3; TRBD2 might be the D (5 bases). V dropped 5 bases and J dropped 5 bases, with 17 bases sitting between them. The CDR3 length is 15 residues. Germline assignment: CDR1 MRHNA and CDR2 SNTAGT. The CDR3 region is CASSRAGGGKDTQYF. Written as DNA, the CDR3 is TGTGCCAGCAGTAGGGCTGGAGGTGGAAAAGATACGCAGTATTTT.

The V and J genes are TRBV20-1 and TRBJ1-4; D is possibly TRBD1 (6 bases). Trimming took 5 bases from V and 9 from J, leaving 16 bases between them. Germline V CDR1 and CDR2: DFQATT, SNEGSKA (reference sequence). This CDR3 region has 13 residues. The CDR3 region is CSAATGGDQKLFF. In DNA form, the CDR3 reads TGCAGTGCTGCGACAGGAGGGGATCAAAAACTGTTTTTT.

The sample holds a few counts of this clonotype. This chain uses TRBV29-1 with TRBJ2-5, with 8 bases fitting TRBD2. The tail of the sequence fits TRBJ2-7 better, so the J call may be wrong. Germline assignment: CDR1 SQVTM and CDR2 ANQGSEA. There are 14 residues in the CDR3. The CDR3 sequence: CSVEYGGAHYEQYF. The CDR3 nucleotides read TGCAGCGTTGAATACGGGGGGGCCCACTACGAGCAGTACTTC.

This rearrangement joins TRBV5-1 to TRBJ2-4; 7 nucleotides line up with TRBD1. Germline V gene data show CDR1 as SGHRS and CDR2 as YFSETQ. This CDR3 has 15 residues. The junction had 10 bases not matched to a gene; V was cut back by 2 bases and J by 8 bases. The CDR3 loop is CASSFIGQESYIQYF. In DNA, the CDR3 is TGCGCCAGCAGCTTCATCGGACAGGAAAGTTACATTCAGTACTTC.

A word on this clonotype: The junction departs from the called germline gene at one end, perhaps through a read error. The chain has TRBV9 and TRBJ2-1, with 7 bases matching TRBD2. This CDR3 is 14 amino acids long. Germline CDR1 reads SGDLS; CDR2 reads YYNGEE. CDR3 sequence (DNA): TGTGCCAGCAACGTAGTTCCTAGCGGCAATGAGCAGTTCTTC. Residues: CASNVVPSGNEQFF.

The chain combines TRBV12-3 or TRBV12-4 with TRBJ1-1, with 7 nucleotides matching TRBD1. V shed 3 bases, J shed 4 bases, and the junction held 8 bases outside the gene matches. This CDR3 has 15 amino acids. The chain's CDR3 is CASSFGDRDFTEAFF. CDR3 nucleotide sequence: TGTGCCAGCAGTTTTGGAGACAGGGATTTCACTGAAGCTTTCTTT.

A few counts support this clonotype. The chain is built from TRBV6-1 and TRBJ2-3, with D perhaps matching TRBD1 (5 bases). The CDR3 length is 14 residues. Per germline, CDR1 MNHNS and CDR2 SASEGT. Trimming cost V 5 bases and J 4 bases, with 13 bases left between them. CDR3 DNA: TGTGCCAGCAGTAGGGTAGTCAGGGCAGATACGCAGTATTTT. Its translation: CASSRVVRADTQYF.

V gene TRBV3-1 combines with J gene TRBJ2-7; D remains unclear. Germline V gene sequence: CDR1 LGHDT, CDR2 YNNKEL (reference sequence). The CDR3 covers 14 residues. The V and J ends lost 2 bases and 3 bases respectively, with 11 bases between them. The CDR3 spells CASSQMSPSYEQYF. The CDR3 DNA is TGTGCCAGCAGCCAAATGTCCCCGAGCTACGAGCAGTACTTC.

This clonotype was seen a few times. The J gene is TRBJ2-1, the V gene TRBV29-1, with 9 bases lining up with TRBD1. V was pared by 6 bases and J by 5 bases, with 5 bases of the junction left unmatched. Germline CDR1 SQVTM, CDR2 ANQGSEA. The CDR3 is 13 amino acids. CDR3: CSVVYRGHNEQFF. The CDR3 nucleotides are TGCAGCGTGGTATACAGGGGGCACAATGAGCAGTTCTTC.

This sequence joins TRBV7-2 and TRBJ2-7; TRBD2 aligns across 10 bases. Germline V CDR1 and CDR2: SGHTA, FQGNSA. CDR3 length: 18 residues. The ends lost 1 base at V and 0 bases at J; junction bases unmatched: 9. CDR3 amino acids: CASSLVRASGGGSYEQYF. The DNA of the CDR3 is TGTGCCAGCAGCTTAGTTAGGGCTAGCGGGGGCGGCTCCTACGAGCAGTACTTC.

A few counts support this clonotype. V and J are TRBV2 and TRBJ2-5; weak D call: TRBD2 (5 bases). The V end was cut by 2 bases, the J end by 11 bases, with 12 bases between. The germline V gene has CDR1 SNHLY and CDR2 FYNNEI. The CDR3 consists of 12 residues. As DNA, the CDR3 is TGTGCCAGCAGTGAACGAGGGCTTGAGCAGTACTTC. As protein: CASSERGLEQYF. The full variable domain, its missing parts supplied by reference TRBV2 and TRBJ2-5, is EPEVTQTPSHQVTQMGQEVILRCVPISNHLYFYWYRQILGQKVEFLVSFYNNEISEKSEIFDDQFSVERPDGSNFTLKIRSTKLEDSAMYFCASSERGLEQYFGPGTRLLVL.

The rearrangement links TRBV4-1 to TRBJ1-5, with a weak D call TRBD1 (5 bases). V was trimmed by 1 base and J by 2 bases, leaving 9 bases between them. The CDR3 contains 15 residues. CDR1 is MGHRA and CDR2 is YSYEKL in the germline V gene. In DNA, the CDR3 is TGCGCCAGCAGCCAAGGGGGCGGAGGCAATCAGCCCCAGCATTTT. It translates to CASSQGGGGNQPQHF.

This clonotype was counted between two and nine times. This sequence joins TRBV20-1 and TRBJ2-7; possibly TRBD1 or TRBD2 for D (5 bases each). From germline, CDR1 is DFQATT and CDR2 SNEGSKA (reference sequence). The CDR3 extends over 12 amino acids. Trimming cost V 5 bases and J 4 bases, with 12 bases left between them. In DNA, the CDR3 is TGCAGTGCTTACCGGGACGGATACGAGCAGTACTTC. It is translated as CSAYRDGYEQYF.

This clonotype was recorded a few times. V is TRBV28 and J is TRBJ2-7; TRBD2 might be the D (6 bases). V was clipped by 2 bases and J by 1 base, with 12 bases between them. The CDR3 extends over 15 amino acids. Looked up from germline, CDR1 is MDHEN and CDR2 is SYDVKM. CDR3 in DNA: TGTGCCAGCAGTTTAGGCGGGACGATATCCTACGAGCAGTACTTC. It is translated as CASSLGGTISYEQYF.

The chain uses TRBV7-9 and TRBJ1-6; D uncertain. Trimming cost V 4 bases and J 10 bases, with 17 bases left between them. This CDR3 contains 15 residues. Germline assignment: CDR1 SEHNR and CDR2 FQNEAQ (reference sequence). The CDR3 coding sequence is TGTGCCAGCAGCTACGACCGGGGTTCCCAATCACCCCTCCACTTT. Protein sequence: CASSYDRGSQSPLHF.

The chain is built from TRBV3-1 and TRBJ2-7; TRBD2 matches at 10 bases. Unmatched junction bases numbered 0, after V lost 0 bases and J lost 4 bases. Looked up from germline, CDR1 is LGHDT and CDR2 is YNNKEL (reference sequence). This CDR3 has 14 residues. The CDR3 nucleotides are TGTGCCAGCAGCCAAGATAGCGGGAGGTACGAGCAGTACTTC. The encoded protein is CASSQDSGRYEQYF.

This clonotype showed up many times. The V call is TRBV28, the J call TRBJ2-5; maybe TRBD2 (6 bases). The J call may not be correct, given that the DNA end is closer to TRBJ2-1. The length of the CDR3 is 17 residues. Germline V gives CDR1 MDHEN, CDR2 SYDVKM. The CDR3 is CASSHDPLGEAHNEQFF. Here the CDR3 DNA reads TGTGCCAGCAGTCATGACCCCCTGGGGGAGGCACACAATGAGCAGTTCTTC.